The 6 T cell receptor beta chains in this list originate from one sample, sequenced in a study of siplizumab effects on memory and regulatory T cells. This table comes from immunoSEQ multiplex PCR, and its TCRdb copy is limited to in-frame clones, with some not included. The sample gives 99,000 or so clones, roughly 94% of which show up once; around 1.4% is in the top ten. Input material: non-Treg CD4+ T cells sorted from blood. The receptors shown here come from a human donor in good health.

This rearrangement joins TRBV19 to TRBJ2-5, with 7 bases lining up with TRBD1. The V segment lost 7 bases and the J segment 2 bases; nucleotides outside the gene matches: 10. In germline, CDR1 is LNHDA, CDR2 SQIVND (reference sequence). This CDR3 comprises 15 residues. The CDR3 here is CASKNRGDRQETQYF. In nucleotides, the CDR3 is TGTGCCAGTAAAAATAGAGGGGACAGACAAGAGACCCAGTACTTC.

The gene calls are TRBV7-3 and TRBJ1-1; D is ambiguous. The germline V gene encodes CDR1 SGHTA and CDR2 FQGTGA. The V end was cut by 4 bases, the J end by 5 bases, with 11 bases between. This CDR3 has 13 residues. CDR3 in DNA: TGTGCCAGCAGCTCTACCCCGGGGACTGAAGCTTTCTTT. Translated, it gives CASSSTPGTEAFF. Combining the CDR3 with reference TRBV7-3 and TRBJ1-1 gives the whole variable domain GAGVSQTPSNKVTEKGKYVELRCDPISGHTALYWYRQSLGQGPEFLIYFQGTGAADDSGLPNDRFFAVRPEGSVSTLKIQRTERGDSAVYLCASSSTPGTEAFFGQGTRLTVV.

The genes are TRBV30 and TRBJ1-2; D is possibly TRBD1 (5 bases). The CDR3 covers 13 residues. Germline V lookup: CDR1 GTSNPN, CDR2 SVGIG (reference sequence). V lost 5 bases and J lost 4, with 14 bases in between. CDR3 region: CAWATRDSYGYTF. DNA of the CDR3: TGTGCCTGGGCAACCCGGGACTCCTATGGCTACACCTTC.

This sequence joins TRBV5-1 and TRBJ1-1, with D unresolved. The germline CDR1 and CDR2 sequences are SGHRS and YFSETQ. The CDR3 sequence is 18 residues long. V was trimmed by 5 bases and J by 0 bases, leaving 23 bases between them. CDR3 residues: CASRRVYDSDTMNTEAFF. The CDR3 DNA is TGCGCCAGCAGGAGGGTATATGACTCAGACACCATGAACACTGAAGCTTTCTTT.

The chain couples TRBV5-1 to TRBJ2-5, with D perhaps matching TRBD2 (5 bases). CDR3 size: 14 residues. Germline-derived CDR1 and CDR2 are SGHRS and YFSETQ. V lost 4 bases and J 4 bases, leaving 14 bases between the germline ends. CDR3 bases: TGCGCCAGCAGCCGGACTGGGCTCCTAGAGACCCAGTACTTC. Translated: CASSRTGLLETQYF.

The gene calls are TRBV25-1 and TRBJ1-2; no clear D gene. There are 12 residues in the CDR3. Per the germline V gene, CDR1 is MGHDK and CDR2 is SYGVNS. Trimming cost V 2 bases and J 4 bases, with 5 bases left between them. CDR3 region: CASSEHTYGYTF. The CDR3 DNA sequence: TGTGCCAGCAGTGAACACACCTATGGCTACACCTTC.